This TCR beta chain came from a study of CD8 T cells in Susac syndrome. A quantity of 0.5 to 1 ug RNA underwent reverse transcription using random hexamers. TCRdb redid the calling of the immunoSEQ multiplex PCR reads with MiXCR, one entry per CDR3 protein. The profile covers around 190,000 distinct CDR3 sequences, with 94% appearing a single time and 0.1% to 0.13% taken by the ten largest. This CDR3 is built from 14 residues. The ends were cut back, 6 bases at V and 14 bases at J, with 23 bases in the middle. Germline V lookup: CDR1 DFQATT, CDR2 SNEGSKA (reference sequence). Sequenced material: CD4+ T cells from PBMCs. This sequence joins TRBV20-1 and TRBJ1-6; the D gene is possibly TRBD1 (5 bases). This clonotype was obtained from a human donor with Susac syndrome. CDR3 bases: TGCAGTGCGAGACGTCGCCAGGTGGGGGAGGCCCTCCACTTT. It encodes CSARRRQVGEALHF.